This T cell receptor beta chain was identified in a study of response to subunit inactivated influenza vaccine. Notes on the study in general: Each seasonal influenza vaccination recruits few new T cells, the authors suggested.

TCRdb independently ran MiXCR on the RT-PCR reads; one entry per CDR3 protein. Seen here are almost 250,000 distinct CDR3 sequences, less than 15% observed once, and the top ten hold 7.8%. This clonotype has more than one count but fewer than ten. The antigen remains unidentified. The CDR3 contains 14 residues. Per the germline V gene, CDR1 is MGHRA and CDR2 is YSYEKL. V was pared by 1 base and J by 4 bases, with 10 bases between. V gene TRBV4-1 combines with J gene TRBJ1-2, with D perhaps matching TRBD1 (5 bases). This TCR was sampled from a man aged 50 to 59 who received an inactivated influenza vaccine. The material sequenced was non-naive T cells sorted from PBMCs, taken less than 15 days before vaccination. The CDR3 loop reads CASSQGGEGYGYTF. The CDR3 region has the DNA TGCGCCAGCAGCCAAGGAGGGGAAGGCTATGGCTACACCTTC.